Sequencing of this T cell receptor (beta chain) was carried out in a study of technical replicates of blood from a few donors (dated by TCRdb to about 2017). Based on the germline V gene, the CDR1 and CDR2 sequences are KGHSH and LQKENI. The CDR3 sequence holds 14 residues, the cysteine and phenylalanine included. The retained sequence is limited to the CDR3, 42 bases, with the frame set at the first base. Relative to germline, V is 3 bases shorter and J is 1 base shorter, with 6 bases between their ends. Preparation of the library involved the immunoSEQ multiplex PCR assay. Not all clones reach the TCRdb copy of this immuneACCESS table, which keeps in-frame sequences only. Checked studies attribute under half of the gap to unresolved V genes and leave the rest unexplained. The sample table records about 76,000 clones; 94% of these occur just once. 0.3% to 0.45% of the sample goes to the ten largest clones.

A remark on this clone: Its antigen is unknown. No quality values exist for individual bases; no much larger clone is one base distant.

The TCR comes from a human donor in good health. The chain is assembled from TRBV18 and TRBJ2-2, with the D gene not confidently named. Sample: T cells isolated from PBMCs. The nucleotide sequence reads as follows: TGTGCCAGCTCACCTGGCTTGAACACCGGGGAGCTGTTTTTT. This sequence encodes CASSPGLNTGELFF.